This TCR beta chain stems from a study of T cells after yellow fever vaccination. For the study at large: Some fractions had low cell numbers, and these were prepared with SMART-Seq v4 Ultra Low Input.

With regard to this clonotype: A much bigger clone sits one base away, suggesting this may be a read error. No conserved phenylalanine or tryptophan is present at the end of the CDR3, so a read error is the likely explanation.

TCRdb called the 5' RACE reads again in MiXCR, with one record for every CDR3 protein. The sample lists roughly 310,000 distinct CDR3 sequences, 8.7% occurring once. Trimming left V 3 bases short and J 1 base short, with 10 bases between. The germline V gene encodes CDR1 SGHRS and CDR2 YFSETQ. The CDR3 contains 14 residues. The origin of this receptor is a man younger than 35 who received the YFV17D yellow fever vaccine. The sample in question was PBMCs, obtained on the day of the first yellow fever vaccination. The chain uses TRBV5-1 and TRBJ1-1, with a tentative D call TRBD1 (6 bases). DNA of the CDR3: TGCGCCAGCAGCTCAGGACAGCAGAACACTGAAGCTTTCTAT. Encoded protein: CASSSGQQNTEAFY.